This entry describes one TCR beta chain. The antigen is not known. The sample has other DNA sequences that encode this CDR3 too. Germline values: CDR1 SEHNR, CDR2 FQNEAQ (reference sequence). Between the trimmed V and J ends, which lost 1 base and 8 bases, there was a span of 5 bases. The CDR3 loop spans 11 amino acids. This sample is part of a study of shared clonotypes between healthy human individuals. The input for sorted-subset replicate PCRs was around 200 ng DNA, approximately 30,000 T cell genomes. TCRdb's table, derived via immunoSEQ multiplex PCR, lists solely in-frame clones and lacks some. The sample contains 2 million to 2.5 million clones, less than 95% of which appear only once. The study's findings and limits: Generally, naive subsets came out with larger estimated richness than memory subsets.

The sequence was obtained from a man between 18 and 35 years old in good health. Some clones in this sample may be carry-over from other donors' samples. This chain uses TRBV7-9 with TRBJ1-1, with D unresolved. The sample taken for sequencing was naive CD4+ T cells from PBMCs. Sample subset: CD45RA+ positively selected. DNA of the CDR3: TGTGCCAGCAGCTTAGGACGGGAAGCTTTCTTT. Its translation: CASSLGREAFF. The full variable domain, completed using reference TRBV7-9 and TRBJ1-1, is DTGVSQNPRHKITKRGQNVTFRCDPISEHNRLYWYRQTLGQGPEFLTYFQNEAQLEKSRLLSDRFSAERPKGSFSTLEIQRTEQGDSAMYLCASSLGREAFFGQGTRLTVV.